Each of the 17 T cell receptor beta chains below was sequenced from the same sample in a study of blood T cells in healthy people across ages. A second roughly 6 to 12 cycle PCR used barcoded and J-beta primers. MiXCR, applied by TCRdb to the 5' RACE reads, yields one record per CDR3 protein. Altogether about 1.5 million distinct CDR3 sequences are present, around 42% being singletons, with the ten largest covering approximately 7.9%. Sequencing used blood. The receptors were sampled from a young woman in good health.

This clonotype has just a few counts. This CDR3 is CARLKQSPGGQNSPLHF. CDR3 sequence (DNA): TGTGCCAGACTAAAGCAATCCCCCGGGGGCCAGAATTCACCCCTCCACTTT. The V call is TRBV27, the J call TRBJ1-6, with a possible D match to TRBD1 (6 bases). The V end was cut by 9 bases, the J end by 7 bases, with 25 bases between. Germline CDR1 is MNHEY and CDR2 is SMNVEV (reference sequence). The CDR3 covers 17 residues.

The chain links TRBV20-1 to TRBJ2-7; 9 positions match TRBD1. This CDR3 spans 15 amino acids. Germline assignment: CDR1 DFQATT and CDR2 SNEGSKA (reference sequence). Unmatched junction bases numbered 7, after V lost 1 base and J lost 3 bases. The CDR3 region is CSARGGTGFNYEQYF. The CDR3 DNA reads TGCAGTGCTAGAGGGGGGACAGGGTTCAACTACGAGCAGTACTTC.

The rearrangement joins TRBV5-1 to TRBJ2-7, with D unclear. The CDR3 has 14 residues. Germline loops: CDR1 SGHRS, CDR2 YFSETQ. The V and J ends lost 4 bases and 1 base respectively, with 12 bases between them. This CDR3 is CASSTTHASYEQYF. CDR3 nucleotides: TGCGCCAGCAGCACAACGCACGCGTCCTACGAGCAGTACTTC.

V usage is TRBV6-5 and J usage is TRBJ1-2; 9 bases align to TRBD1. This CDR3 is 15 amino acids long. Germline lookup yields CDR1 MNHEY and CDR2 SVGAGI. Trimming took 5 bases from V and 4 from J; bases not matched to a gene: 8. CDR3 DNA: TGTGCCAGCAGTCTGGACAGGGGTGAGTCCTATGGCTACACCTTC. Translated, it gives CASSLDRGESYGYTF.

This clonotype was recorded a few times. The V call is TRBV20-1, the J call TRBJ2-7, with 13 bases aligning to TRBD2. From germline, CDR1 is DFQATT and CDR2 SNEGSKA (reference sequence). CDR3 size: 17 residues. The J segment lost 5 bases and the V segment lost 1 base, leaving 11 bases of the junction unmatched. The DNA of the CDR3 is TGCAGTGCTAGAGGATGGACTAGCGGGGGTGGTATCAACGAGCAGTACTTC. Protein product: CSARGWTSGGGINEQYF.

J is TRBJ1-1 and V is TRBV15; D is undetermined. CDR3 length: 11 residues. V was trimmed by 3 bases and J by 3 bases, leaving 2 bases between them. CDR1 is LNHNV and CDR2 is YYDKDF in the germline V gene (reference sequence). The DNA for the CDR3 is TGTGCCACCAGCAGCGACACTGAAGCTTTCTTT. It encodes CATSSDTEAFF. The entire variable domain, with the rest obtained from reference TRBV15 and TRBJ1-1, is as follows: DAMVIQNPRYQVTQFGKPVTLSCSQTLNHNVMYWYQQKSSQAPKLLFHYYDKDFNNEADTPDNFQSRRPNTSFCFLDIRSPGLGDTAMYLCATSSDTEAFFGQGTRLTVV.

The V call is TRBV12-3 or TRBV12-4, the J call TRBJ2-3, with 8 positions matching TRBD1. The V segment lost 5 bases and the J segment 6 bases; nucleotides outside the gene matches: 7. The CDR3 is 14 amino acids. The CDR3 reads CASSRQGSLDTQYF. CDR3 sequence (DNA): TGTGCCAGCAGTCGACAGGGGTCTTTGGATACGCAGTATTTT.

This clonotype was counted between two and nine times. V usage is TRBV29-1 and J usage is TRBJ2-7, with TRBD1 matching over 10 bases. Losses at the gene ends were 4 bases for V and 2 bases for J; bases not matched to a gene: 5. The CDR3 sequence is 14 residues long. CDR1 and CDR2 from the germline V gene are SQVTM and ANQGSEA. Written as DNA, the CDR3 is TGCAGCGTTGTAGGACAGGGGGGGACCTACGAGCAGTACTTC. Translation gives CSVVGQGGTYEQYF.

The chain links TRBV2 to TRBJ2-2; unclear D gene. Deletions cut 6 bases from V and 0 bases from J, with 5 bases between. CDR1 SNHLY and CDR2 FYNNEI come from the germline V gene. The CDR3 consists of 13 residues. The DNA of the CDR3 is TGTGCCAGCAGGAACCCGAACACCGGGGAGCTGTTTTTT. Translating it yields CASRNPNTGELFF.

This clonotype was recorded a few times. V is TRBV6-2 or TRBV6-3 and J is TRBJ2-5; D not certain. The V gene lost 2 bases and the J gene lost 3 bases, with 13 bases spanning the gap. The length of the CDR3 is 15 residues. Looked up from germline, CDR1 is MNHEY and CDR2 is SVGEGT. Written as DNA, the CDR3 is TGTGCCAGCAGTTACCCCAACTACATTGAAGAGACCCAGTACTTC. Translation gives CASSYPNYIEETQYF.

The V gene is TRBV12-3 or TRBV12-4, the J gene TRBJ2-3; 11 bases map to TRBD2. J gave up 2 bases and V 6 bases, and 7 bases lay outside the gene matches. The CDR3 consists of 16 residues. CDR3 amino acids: CASSPTSGSPTDTQYF. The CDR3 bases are TGTGCCAGCAGCCCTACTAGCGGGAGTCCCACAGATACGCAGTATTTT.

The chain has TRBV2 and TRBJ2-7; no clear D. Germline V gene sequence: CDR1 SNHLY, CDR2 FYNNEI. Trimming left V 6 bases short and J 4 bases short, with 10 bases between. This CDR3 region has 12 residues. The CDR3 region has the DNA TGTGCCAGCAGCGCAGAAGTTTACGAGCAGTACTTC. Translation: CASSAEVYEQYF.

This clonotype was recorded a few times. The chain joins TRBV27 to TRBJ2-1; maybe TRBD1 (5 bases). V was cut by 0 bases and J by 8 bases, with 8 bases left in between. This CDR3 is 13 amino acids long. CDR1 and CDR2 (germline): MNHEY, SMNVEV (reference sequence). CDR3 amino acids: CASSLSIGDEQFF. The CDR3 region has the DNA TGTGCCAGCAGTTTATCGATAGGGGATGAGCAGTTCTTC.

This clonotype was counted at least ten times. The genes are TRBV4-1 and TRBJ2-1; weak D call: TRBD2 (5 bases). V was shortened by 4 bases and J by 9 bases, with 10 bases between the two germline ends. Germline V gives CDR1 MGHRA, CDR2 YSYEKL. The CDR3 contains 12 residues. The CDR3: CASSLNAGEQFF. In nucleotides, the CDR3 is TGCGCCAGCAGCCTAAACGCGGGTGAGCAGTTCTTC.

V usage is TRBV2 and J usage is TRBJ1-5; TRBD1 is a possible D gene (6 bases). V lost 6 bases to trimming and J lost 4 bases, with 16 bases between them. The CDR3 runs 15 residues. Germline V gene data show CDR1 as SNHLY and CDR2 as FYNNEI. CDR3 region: CASRRTDSLNQPQHF. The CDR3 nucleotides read TGTGCCAGCAGGAGAACGGACAGCCTAAATCAGCCCCAGCATTTT.

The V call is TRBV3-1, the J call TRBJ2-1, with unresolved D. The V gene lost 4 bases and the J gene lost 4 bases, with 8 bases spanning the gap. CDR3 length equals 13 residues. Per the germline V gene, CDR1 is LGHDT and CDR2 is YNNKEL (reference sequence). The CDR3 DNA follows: TGTGCCAGCAGCCCCCTCCTATACAATGAGCAGTTCTTC. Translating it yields CASSPLLYNEQFF.

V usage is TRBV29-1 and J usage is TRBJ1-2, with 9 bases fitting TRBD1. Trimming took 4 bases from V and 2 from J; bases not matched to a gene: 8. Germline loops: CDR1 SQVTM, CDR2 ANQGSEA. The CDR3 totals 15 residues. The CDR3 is CSVGPAGTGNYGYTF. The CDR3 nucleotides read TGCAGCGTTGGGCCCGCCGGGACAGGGAACTATGGCTACACCTTC.